The 15 T cell receptor beta chains given below trace back to one sample, sequenced in a study of cytomegalovirus exposure and HLA in healthy donors. The PCR used 60 Vbeta and 13 Jbeta primers. This table comes from immunoSEQ multiplex PCR, and its TCRdb copy is limited to in-frame clones, with some not included. The table includes 90,000 to 150,000 clones, about three fifths detected once. Sequenced: PBMCs. The origin of the receptors is a man in his forties in good health and CMV-seropositive.

The rearrangement uses TRBV20-1 and TRBJ2-5; tentative D call: TRBD2 (6 bases). This CDR3 has 11 amino acids. Deletions cut 4 bases from V and 9 bases from J, with 12 bases between. CDR1 and CDR2 (germline): DFQATT, SNEGSKA (reference sequence). The CDR3 loop is CSANREEAQYF. The CDR3 DNA reads as TGCAGTGCTAATAGGGAGGAGGCCCAGTACTTC.

V is TRBV9 and J is TRBJ2-7; TRBD2 is a possible D gene (6 bases). V was shortened by 4 bases and J by 3 bases, with 17 bases between the two germline ends. Germline CDR1 is SGDLS and CDR2 is YYNGEE. This CDR3 comprises 15 residues. The CDR3 loop is CASSPRGSVNYEQYF. The CDR3 bases are TGTGCCAGCAGCCCGCGGGGCAGTGTCAACTACGAGCAGTACTTC.

This clone was seen more than once but under ten times. The chain couples TRBV7-2 to TRBJ2-7, with 9 nucleotides matching TRBD2. V was pared by 5 bases and J by 7 bases, with 15 bases of the junction left unmatched. Per germline, CDR1 SGHTA and CDR2 FQGNSA. This CDR3 comprises 16 residues. CDR3 region: CASSRTVAGGPGEQYF. CDR3 nucleotide sequence: TGTGCCAGCAGCAGAACAGTGGCGGGAGGGCCGGGGGAGCAGTACTTC.

In this sample, this clone turned up once. The chain couples TRBV2 to TRBJ2-1, with 11 bases lining up with TRBD2. Germline trimming cut 3 bases from V and 7 bases from J; bases unmatched to any gene: 5. Germline assignment: CDR1 SNHLY and CDR2 FYNNEI. This CDR3 contains 15 residues. In nucleotides, the CDR3 is TGTGCCAGCAGTGATGTTAGCGGGGGGGCGAATGAGCAGTTCTTC. This encodes CASSDVSGGANEQFF.

The rearrangement uses TRBV4-3 and TRBJ2-2; 10 nucleotides match TRBD2. With 1 base clipped from V and 6 bases from J, the junction kept 8 bases outside the gene matches. Germline V gene lookup returns CDR1 LGHNA and CDR2 YSLEER. This CDR3 region has 17 residues. CDR3 region: CASSQALAGVWSGELFF. The CDR3 DNA reads TGCGCCAGCAGCCAAGCCCTAGCGGGAGTGTGGTCCGGGGAGCTGTTTTTT.

The rearrangement uses TRBV27 and TRBJ2-1, with D possibly matching TRBD2 (7 bases). The CDR3 is 13 amino acids. The V end was cut by 7 bases, the J end by 3 bases, with 10 bases between. Germline V gene sequence: CDR1 MNHEY, CDR2 SMNVEV (reference sequence). CDR3 nucleotide sequence: TGTGCCAGCAAGGGGGACTACTACAATGAGCAGTTCTTC. This encodes CASKGDYYNEQFF.

This chain links TRBV2 with TRBJ1-2, with TRBD1 identical over 7 bases. V was clipped by 5 bases and J by 8 bases; unmatched bases: 8. The CDR3 is 13 amino acids. Germline loops: CDR1 SNHLY, CDR2 FYNNEI. The CDR3 DNA reads as TGTGCCAGCAGTCTGACAGGGACTGCGGGCTACACCTTC. It specifies CASSLTGTAGYTF.

The rearrangement joins TRBV30 to TRBJ1-2; TRBD1 might be the D (6 bases). Trimming shortened V by 0 bases and J by 4 bases, and 9 bases separated the two germline ends. CDR3 length: 13 residues. Germline lookup yields CDR1 GTSNPN and CDR2 SVGIG (reference sequence). CDR3 region: CAWSVQGFYGYTF. CDR3 coding DNA: TGTGCCTGGAGTGTACAGGGATTCTATGGCTACACCTTC.

Of note for this clone: Relative to the germline gene, one junction end is altered; a read error may explain this. The rearrangement uses TRBV29-1 and TRBJ1-2; TRBD1 agrees at 8 bases. Germline CDR1 SQVTM, CDR2 ANQGSEA. The CDR3 extends over 14 amino acids. CDR3 coding DNA: TGCAGCGTGGAAGGACAGGGTTATAACTATGGCTACACCTTC. Protein product: CSVEGQGYNYGYTF. Together with reference TRBV29-1 and TRBJ1-2, the CDR3 gives the full variable domain: SAVISQKPSRDICQRGTSLTIQCQVDSQVTMMFWYRQQPGQSLTLIATANQGSEATYESGFVIDKFPISRPNLTFSTLTVSNMSPEDSSIYLCSVEGQGYNYGYTFGSGTRLTVV.

The chain employs TRBV2 and TRBJ1-5; D call uncertain. The CDR3 runs to 12 residues. The germline V gene has CDR1 SNHLY and CDR2 FYNNEI. V lost 7 bases and J 3 bases, leaving 7 bases between the germline ends. CDR3 amino acids: CASNRDNQPQHF. As DNA, the CDR3 is TGTGCCAGCAACCGGGACAATCAGCCCCAGCATTTT.

As DNA, the CDR3 is TGCGCCAGCAGCTTGGGCTATGCGAACACCGGGGAGCTGTTTTTT. The encoded protein is CASSLGYANTGELFF. J is TRBJ2-2 and V is TRBV5-1; the D is unclear. This CDR3 is built from 15 residues. V lost 0 bases to trimming and J lost 0 bases, with 6 bases between them. Germline V CDR1 and CDR2: SGHRS, YFSETQ.

This chain connects TRBV11-2 to TRBJ2-2; 10 nucleotides line up with TRBD2. In germline, CDR1 is SGHAT, CDR2 FQNNGV. V was pared by 2 bases and J by 4 bases, with 1 base of the junction left unmatched. The CDR3 consists of 15 residues. The CDR3 loop reads CASSLLAGVTGELFF. The CDR3, as DNA: TGTGCCAGCAGCTTACTAGCGGGAGTCACCGGGGAGCTGTTTTTT.

The chain employs TRBV29-1 and TRBJ2-7; D possibly corresponds to TRBD1 (7 bases). The CDR3 contains 11 residues. V was shortened by 7 bases and J by 6 bases, with 13 bases between the two germline ends. Germline lookup yields CDR1 SQVTM and CDR2 ANQGSEA. In nucleotides, the CDR3 is TGCAGCGCGAACAGGGGAGGCGAGCAGTACTTC. This gives the protein CSANRGGEQYF.

The chain joins TRBV5-8 to TRBJ1-1, with TRBD1 identical over 7 bases. J lost 3 bases, V lost 4 bases, and 9 bases had no gene match. The germline V gene has CDR1 SGHTS and CDR2 YDEGEE. The CDR3 is 15 amino acids. DNA for the CDR3: TGTGCCAGCAGCCAAATCCAGACAGGGCACACTGAAGCTTTCTTT. Residues: CASSQIQTGHTEAFF.

The rearrangement uses TRBV19 and TRBJ2-6; TRBD1 matches at 11 bases. The CDR3 loop spans 18 amino acids. CDR1 LNHDA and CDR2 SQIVND come from the germline V gene (reference sequence). V was clipped by 2 bases and J by 0 bases; unmatched bases: 3. This chain's CDR3 is CASSIIGTGGSGANVLTF. The CDR3 nucleotides are TGTGCCAGTAGTATAATCGGGACAGGGGGCTCTGGGGCCAACGTCCTGACTTTC.